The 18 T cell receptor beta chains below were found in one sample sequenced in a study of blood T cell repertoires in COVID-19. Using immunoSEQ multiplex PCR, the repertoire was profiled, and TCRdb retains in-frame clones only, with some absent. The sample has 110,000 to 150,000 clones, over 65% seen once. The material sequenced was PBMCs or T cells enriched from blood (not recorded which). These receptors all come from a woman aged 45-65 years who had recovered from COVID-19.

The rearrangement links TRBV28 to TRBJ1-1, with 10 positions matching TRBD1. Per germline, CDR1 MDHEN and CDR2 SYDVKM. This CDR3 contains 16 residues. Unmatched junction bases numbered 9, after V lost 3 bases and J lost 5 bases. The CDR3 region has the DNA TGTGCCAGCAGTTTGGGTTGGACAGGGGGTATGACTGAAGCTTTCTTT. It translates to CASSLGWTGGMTEAFF.

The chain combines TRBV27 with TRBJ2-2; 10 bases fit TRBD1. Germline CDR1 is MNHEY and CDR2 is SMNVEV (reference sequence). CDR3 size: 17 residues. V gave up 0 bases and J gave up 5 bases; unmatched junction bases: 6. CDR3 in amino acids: CASSLSTGGRWTGELFF. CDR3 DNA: TGTGCCAGCAGTTTATCGACAGGGGGCAGGTGGACCGGGGAGCTGTTTTTT.

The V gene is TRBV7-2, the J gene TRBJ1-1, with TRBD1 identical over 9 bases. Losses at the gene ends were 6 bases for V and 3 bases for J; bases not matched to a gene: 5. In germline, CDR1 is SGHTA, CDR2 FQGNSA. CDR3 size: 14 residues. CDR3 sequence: CASSLRTGDTEAFF. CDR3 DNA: TGTGCCAGCAGTCTACGGACAGGGGACACTGAAGCTTTCTTT.

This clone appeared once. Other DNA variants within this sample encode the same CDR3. The DNA for the CDR3 is TGTGCCAGCAGTTTGCGAGGCAATCAGCCCCAGCATTTT. Translated: CASSLRGNQPQHF. The rearrangement uses TRBV27 and TRBJ1-5, with D unresolved. The germline V gene encodes CDR1 MNHEY and CDR2 SMNVEV (reference sequence). The CDR3 is made up of 13 amino acids. Between the trimmed V and J ends, which lost 3 bases and 2 bases, there was a span of 5 bases.

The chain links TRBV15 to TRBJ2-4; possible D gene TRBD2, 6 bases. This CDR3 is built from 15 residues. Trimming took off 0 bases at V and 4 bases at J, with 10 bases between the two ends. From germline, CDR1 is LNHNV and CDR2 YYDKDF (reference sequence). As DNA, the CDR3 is TGTGCCACCAGCAGAGATCGGGGGACTAAAAACATTCAGTACTTC. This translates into CATSRDRGTKNIQYF.

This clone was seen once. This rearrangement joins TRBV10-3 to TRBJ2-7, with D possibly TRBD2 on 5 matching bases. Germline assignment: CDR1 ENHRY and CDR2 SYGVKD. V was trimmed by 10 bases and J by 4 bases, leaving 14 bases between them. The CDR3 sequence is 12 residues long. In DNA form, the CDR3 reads TGTGCCAGCGGACTGATGGGATACGAGCAGTACTTC. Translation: CASGLMGYEQYF.

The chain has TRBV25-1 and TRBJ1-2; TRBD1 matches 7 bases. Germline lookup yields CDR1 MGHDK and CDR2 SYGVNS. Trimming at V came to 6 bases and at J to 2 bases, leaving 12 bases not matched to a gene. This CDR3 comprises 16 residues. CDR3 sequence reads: CASSHRGRETNYGYTF. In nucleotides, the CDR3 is TGTGCCAGCAGCCACAGGGGTCGGGAGACGAACTATGGCTACACCTTC.

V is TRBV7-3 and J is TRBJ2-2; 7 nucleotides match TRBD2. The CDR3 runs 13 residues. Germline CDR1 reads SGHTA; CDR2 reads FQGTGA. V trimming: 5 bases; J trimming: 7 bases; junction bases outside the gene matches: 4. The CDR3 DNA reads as TGTGCCAGCAGCCCAGGGAGGGGCGGGGAGCTGTTTTTT. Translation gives CASSPGRGGELFF.

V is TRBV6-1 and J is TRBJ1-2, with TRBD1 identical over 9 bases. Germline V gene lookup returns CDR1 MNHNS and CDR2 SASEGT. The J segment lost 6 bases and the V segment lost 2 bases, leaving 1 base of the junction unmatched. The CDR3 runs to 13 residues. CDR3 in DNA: TGTGCCAGCAGTGAAACAGGGGGCGATGGCTACACCTTC. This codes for CASSETGGDGYTF.

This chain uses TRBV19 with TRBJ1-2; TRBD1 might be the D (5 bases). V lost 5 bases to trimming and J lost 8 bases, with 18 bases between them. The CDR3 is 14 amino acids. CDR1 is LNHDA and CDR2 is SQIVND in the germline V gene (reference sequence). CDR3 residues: CASSPRQGVGGYTF. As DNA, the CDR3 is TGTGCCAGTAGTCCCCGACAAGGGGTTGGGGGCTACACCTTC.

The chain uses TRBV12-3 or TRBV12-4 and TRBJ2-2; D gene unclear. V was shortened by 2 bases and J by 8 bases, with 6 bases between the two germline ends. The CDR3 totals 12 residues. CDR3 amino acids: CASSLIGGELFF. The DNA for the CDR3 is TGTGCCAGCAGTTTAATCGGGGGGGAGCTGTTTTTT.

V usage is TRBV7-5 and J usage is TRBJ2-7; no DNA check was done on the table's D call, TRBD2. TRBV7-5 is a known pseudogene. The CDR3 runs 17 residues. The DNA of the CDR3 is TGTGTCAGAAGCTTAGGGTGGCTAGCGGGGGTCACCTACGAGCAGTACTTC. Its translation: CVRSLGWLAGVTYEQYF.

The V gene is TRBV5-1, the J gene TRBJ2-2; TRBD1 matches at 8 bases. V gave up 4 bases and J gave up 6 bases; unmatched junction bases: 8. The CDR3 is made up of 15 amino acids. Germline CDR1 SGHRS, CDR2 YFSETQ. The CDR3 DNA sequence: TGCGCCAGCAGCCCTGGACAGGGAAATTCCGGGGAGCTGTTTTTT. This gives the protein CASSPGQGNSGELFF.

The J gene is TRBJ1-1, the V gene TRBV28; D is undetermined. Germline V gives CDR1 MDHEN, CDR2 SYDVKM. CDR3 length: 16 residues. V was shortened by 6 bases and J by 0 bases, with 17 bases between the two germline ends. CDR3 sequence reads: CASRPGYEVMNTEAFF. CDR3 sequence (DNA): TGTGCCAGCAGACCCGGGTACGAGGTTATGAACACTGAAGCTTTCTTT.

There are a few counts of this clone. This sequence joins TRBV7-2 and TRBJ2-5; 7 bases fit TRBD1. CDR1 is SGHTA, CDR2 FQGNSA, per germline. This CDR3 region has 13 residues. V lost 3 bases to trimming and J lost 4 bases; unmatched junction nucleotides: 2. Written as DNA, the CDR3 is TGTGCCAGCAGCTTTAACAGGGGAGAGACCCAGTACTTC. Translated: CASSFNRGETQYF.

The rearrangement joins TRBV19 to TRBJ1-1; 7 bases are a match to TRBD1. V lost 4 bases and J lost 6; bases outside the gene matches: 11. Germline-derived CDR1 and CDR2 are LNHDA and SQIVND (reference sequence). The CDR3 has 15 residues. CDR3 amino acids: CASSTTWTGGSEAFF. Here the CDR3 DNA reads TGTGCCAGTAGTACCACCTGGACAGGAGGTTCTGAAGCTTTCTTT. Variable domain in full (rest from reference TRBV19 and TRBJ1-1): DGGITQSPKYLFRKEGQNVTLSCEQNLNHDAMYWYRQDPGQGLRLIYYSQIVNDFQKGDIAEGYSVSREKKESFPLTVTSAQKNPTAFYLCASSTTWTGGSEAFFGQGTRLTVV.

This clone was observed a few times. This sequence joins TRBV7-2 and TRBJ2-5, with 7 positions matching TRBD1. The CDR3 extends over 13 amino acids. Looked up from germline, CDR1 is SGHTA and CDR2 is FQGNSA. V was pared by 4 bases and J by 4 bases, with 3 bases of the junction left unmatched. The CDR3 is CASSSGGRETQYF. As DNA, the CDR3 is TGTGCCAGCAGCTCAGGGGGAAGAGAGACCCAGTACTTC.

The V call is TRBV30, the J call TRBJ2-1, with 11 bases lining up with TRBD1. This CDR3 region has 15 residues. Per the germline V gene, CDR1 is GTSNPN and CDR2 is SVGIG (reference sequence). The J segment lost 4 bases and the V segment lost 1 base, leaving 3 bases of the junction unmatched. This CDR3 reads CAWSEGTGGYNEQFF. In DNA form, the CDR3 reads TGTGCCTGGAGTGAGGGGACAGGGGGGTACAATGAGCAGTTCTTC. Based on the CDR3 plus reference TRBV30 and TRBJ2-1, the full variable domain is SQTIHQWPATLVQPVGSPLSLECTVEGTSNPNLYWYRQAAGRGLQLLFYSVGIGQISSEVPQNLSASRPQDRQFILSSKKLLLSDSGFYLCAWSEGTGGYNEQFFGPGTRLTVL.